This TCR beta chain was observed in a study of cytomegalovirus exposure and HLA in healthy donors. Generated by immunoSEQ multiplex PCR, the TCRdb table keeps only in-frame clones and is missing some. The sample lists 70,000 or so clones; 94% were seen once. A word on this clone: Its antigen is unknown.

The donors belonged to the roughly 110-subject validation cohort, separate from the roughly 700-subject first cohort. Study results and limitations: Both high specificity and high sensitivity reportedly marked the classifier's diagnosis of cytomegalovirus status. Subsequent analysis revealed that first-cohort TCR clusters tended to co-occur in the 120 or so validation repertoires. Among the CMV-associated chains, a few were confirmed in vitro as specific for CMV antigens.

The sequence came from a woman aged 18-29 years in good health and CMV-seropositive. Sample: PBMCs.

CDR3 DNA: TGTGCCAGCTCACAGGGGCAGGGCAATCAGCCCCAGCATTTT. It encodes CASSQGQGNQPQHF. V and J are TRBV18 and TRBJ1-5; possibly TRBD1 for D (5 bases). Per germline, CDR1 KGHSH and CDR2 LQKENI. CDR3 length equals 14 residues. V was trimmed by 4 bases and J by 2 bases, leaving 9 bases between them.